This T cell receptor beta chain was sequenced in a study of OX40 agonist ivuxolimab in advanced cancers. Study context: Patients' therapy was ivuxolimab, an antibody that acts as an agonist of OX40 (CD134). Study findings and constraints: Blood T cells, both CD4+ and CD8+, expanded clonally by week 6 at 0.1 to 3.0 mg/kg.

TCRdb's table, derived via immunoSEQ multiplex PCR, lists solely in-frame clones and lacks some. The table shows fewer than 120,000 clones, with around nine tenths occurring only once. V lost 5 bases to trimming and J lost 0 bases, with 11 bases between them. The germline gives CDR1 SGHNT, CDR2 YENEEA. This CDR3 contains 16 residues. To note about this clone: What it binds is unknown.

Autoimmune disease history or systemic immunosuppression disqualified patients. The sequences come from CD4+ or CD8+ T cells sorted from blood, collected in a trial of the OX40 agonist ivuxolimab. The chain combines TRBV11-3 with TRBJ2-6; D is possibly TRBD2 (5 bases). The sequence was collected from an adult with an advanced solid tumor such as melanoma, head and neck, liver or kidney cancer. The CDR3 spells CASSHKRGSGANVLTF. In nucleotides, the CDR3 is TGTGCCAGCAGCCATAAACGGGGCTCTGGGGCCAACGTCCTGACTTTC.